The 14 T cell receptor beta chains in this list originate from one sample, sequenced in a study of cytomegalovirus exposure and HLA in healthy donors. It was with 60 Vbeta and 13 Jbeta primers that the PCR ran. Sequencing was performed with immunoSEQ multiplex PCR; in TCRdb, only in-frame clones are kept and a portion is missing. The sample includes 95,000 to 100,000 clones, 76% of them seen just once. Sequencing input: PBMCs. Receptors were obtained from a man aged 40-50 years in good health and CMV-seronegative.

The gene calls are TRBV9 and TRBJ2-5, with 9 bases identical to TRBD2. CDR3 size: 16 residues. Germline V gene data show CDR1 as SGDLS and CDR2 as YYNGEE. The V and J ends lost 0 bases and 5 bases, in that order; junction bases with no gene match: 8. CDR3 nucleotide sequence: TGTGCCAGCAGCGTAGGGGTAGCGGGGGCGGGGGAGACCCAGTACTTC. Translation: CASSVGVAGAGETQYF.

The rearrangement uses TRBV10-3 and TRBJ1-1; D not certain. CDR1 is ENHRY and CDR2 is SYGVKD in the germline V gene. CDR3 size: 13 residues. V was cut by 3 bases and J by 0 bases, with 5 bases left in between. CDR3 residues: CAISDEVNTEAFF. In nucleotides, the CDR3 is TGTGCCATCAGTGACGAGGTGAACACTGAAGCTTTCTTT.

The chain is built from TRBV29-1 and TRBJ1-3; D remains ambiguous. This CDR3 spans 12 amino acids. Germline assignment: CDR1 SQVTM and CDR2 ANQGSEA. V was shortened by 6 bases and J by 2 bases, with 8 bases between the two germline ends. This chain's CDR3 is CSVTLAGNTIYF. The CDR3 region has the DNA TGCAGCGTCACTTTGGCTGGAAACACCATATATTTT.

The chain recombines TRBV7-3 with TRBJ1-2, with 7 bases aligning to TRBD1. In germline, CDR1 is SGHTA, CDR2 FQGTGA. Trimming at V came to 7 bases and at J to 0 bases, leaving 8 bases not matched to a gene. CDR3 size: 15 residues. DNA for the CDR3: TGTGCCAGCACCCGGGACAGCAAAGCTAACTATGGCTACACCTTC. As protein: CASTRDSKANYGYTF.

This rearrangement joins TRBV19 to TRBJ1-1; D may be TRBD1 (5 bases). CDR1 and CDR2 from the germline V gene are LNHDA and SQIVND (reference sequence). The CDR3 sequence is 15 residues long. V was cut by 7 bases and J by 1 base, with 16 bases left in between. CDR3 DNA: TGTGCCAGTACGGGAGGTGGGGGAAAGAACACTGAAGCTTTCTTT. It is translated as CASTGGGGKNTEAFF. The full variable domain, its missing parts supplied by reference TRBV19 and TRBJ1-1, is DGGITQSPKYLFRKEGQNVTLSCEQNLNHDAMYWYRQDPGQGLRLIYYSQIVNDFQKGDIAEGYSVSREKKESFPLTVTSAQKNPTAFYLCASTGGGGKNTEAFFGQGTRLTVV.

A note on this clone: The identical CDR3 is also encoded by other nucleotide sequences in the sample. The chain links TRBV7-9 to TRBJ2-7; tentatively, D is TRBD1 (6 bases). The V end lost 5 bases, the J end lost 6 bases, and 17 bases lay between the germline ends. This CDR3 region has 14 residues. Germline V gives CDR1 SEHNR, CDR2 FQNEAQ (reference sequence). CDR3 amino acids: CASSPRTAGLEQYF. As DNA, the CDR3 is TGTGCCAGCAGCCCACGGACAGCCGGACTCGAGCAGTACTTC.

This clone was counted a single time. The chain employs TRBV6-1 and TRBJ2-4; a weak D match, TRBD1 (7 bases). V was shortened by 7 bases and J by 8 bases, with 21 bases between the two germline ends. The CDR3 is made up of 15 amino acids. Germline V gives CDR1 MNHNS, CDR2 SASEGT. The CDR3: CASTVTGAGGDIQYF. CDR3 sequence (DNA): TGTGCCAGCACCGTCACAGGGGCCGGCGGGGACATTCAGTACTTC.

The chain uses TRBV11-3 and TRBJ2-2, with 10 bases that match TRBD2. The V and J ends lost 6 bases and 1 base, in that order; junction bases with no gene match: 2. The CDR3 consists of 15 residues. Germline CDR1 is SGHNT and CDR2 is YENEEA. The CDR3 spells CASSVAGGNTGELFF. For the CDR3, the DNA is TGTGCCAGCAGTGTAGCGGGGGGGAACACCGGGGAGCTGTTTTTT.

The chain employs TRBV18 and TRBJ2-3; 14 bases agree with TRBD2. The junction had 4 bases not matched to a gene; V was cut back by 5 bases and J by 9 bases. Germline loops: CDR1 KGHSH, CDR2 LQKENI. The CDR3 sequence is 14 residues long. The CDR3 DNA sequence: TGTGCCAGCTCAAAGGGACTAGCGGGGGACACGCAGTATTTT. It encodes CASSKGLAGDTQYF.

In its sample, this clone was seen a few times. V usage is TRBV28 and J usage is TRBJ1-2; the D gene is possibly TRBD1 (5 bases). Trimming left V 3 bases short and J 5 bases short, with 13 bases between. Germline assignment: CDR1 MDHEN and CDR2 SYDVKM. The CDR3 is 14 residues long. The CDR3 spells CASSFPDRPYGYTF. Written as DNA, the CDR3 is TGTGCCAGCAGTTTTCCCGACAGACCTTATGGCTACACCTTC.

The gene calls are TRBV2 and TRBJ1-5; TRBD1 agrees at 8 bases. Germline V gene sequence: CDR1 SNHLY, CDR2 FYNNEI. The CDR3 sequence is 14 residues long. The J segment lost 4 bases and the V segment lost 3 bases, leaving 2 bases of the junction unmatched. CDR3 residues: CASSDRTGNQPQHF. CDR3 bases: TGTGCCAGCAGTGATAGGACAGGGAATCAGCCCCAGCATTTT.

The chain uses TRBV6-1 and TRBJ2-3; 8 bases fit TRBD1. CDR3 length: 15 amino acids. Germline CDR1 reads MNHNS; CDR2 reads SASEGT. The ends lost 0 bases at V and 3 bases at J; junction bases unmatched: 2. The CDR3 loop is CASSEAGQGTDTQYF. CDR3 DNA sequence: TGTGCCAGCAGTGAAGCTGGACAGGGAACAGATACGCAGTATTTT.

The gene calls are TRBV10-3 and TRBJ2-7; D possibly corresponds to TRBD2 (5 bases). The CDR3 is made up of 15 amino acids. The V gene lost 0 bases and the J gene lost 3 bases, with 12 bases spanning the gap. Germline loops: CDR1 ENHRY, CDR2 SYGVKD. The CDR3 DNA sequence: TGTGCCATCAGTGAGTCGGCAGGAGAGGGCTACGAGCAGTACTTC. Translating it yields CAISESAGEGYEQYF.

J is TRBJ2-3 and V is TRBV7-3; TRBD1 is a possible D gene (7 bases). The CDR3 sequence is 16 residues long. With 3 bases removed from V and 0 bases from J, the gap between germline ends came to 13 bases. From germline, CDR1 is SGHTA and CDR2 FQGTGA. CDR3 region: CASSLGGTVSTDTQYF. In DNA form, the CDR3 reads TGTGCCAGCAGCTTGGGCGGGACAGTTAGCACAGATACGCAGTATTTT.